This entry concerns a single TCR beta chain. Its matching antigen is unknown. This entry is derived from a study of cytomegalovirus exposure and HLA in healthy donors. Findings and limits, study-wide: An assumption of roughly uniform sequencing depth across donors underlay the presence/absence analyses. Certain sequence variants were highly shared and formed a cluster, and this cluster was likely a sequencing artifact.

V trimming: 5 bases; J trimming: 5 bases; junction bases outside the gene matches: 11. The CDR3 runs 15 residues. Germline CDR1 and CDR2: MDHEN and SYDVKM. Primers included in the PCR were 60 Vbeta and 13 Jbeta primers. Method: immunoSEQ multiplex PCR; TCRdb's copy keeps in-frame clones and lacks some. The sample yields around 40,000 clones, around 69% seen once. Material: PBMCs. This sequence originates from a woman aged 30 to 39 in good health and CMV-seronegative. This chain uses TRBV28 with TRBJ1-1, with 7 bases aligning to TRBD1. The chain's CDR3 is CASSPADRVVTEAFF. The CDR3 DNA follows: TGTGCCAGCAGTCCGGCTGACAGGGTCGTGACTGAAGCTTTCTTT. Full variable domain (remainder filled in from reference TRBV28 and TRBJ1-1): DVKVTQSSRYLVKRTGEKVFLECVQDMDHENMFWYRQDPGLGLRLIYFSYDVKMKEKGDIPEGYSVSREKKERFSLILESASTNQTSMYLCASSPADRVVTEAFFGQGTRLTVV.